This T cell receptor (beta chain) was observed in a study of cytomegalovirus exposure and HLA in healthy donors. The V end was cut by 8 bases, the J end by 5 bases, with 18 bases between. The CDR3 runs 14 residues. From germline, CDR1 is MNHNS and CDR2 SASEGT. General study results and limits: Analyses of presence and absence presupposed an approximately uniform sequencing depth across donors.

Points on this clone: Its cognate antigen is unknown.

60 Vbeta and 13 Jbeta primers were used in PCR. Libraries were prepared by immunoSEQ multiplex PCR; TCRdb keeps only in-frame clonotypes and omits some of them. This sample has approximately 100,000 clones, with over 65% found just once. Sequenced sample: PBMCs. The TCR was taken from a man in his thirties or forties in good health and CMV-seronegative. The V and J genes are TRBV6-1 and TRBJ1-1; the D gene is possibly TRBD1 (5 bases). The CDR3 coding sequence is TGTGCCAGCGGTCGGGCGGGGCGAGAAACTGAAGCTTTCTTT. Protein: CASGRAGRETEAFF.